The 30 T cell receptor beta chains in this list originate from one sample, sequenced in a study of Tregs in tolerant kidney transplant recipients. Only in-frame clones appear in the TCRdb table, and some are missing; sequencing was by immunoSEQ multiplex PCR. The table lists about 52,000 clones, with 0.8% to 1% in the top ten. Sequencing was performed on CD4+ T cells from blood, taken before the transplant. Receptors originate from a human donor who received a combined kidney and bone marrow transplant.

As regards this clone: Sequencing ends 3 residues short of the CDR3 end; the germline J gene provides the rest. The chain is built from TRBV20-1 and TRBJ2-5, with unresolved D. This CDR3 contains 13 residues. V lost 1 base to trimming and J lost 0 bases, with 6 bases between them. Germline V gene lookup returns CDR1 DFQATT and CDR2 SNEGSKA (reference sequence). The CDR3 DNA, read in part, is TGCAGTGCTAGAGGTCAATACCAAGAGACC. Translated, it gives CSARGQYQET. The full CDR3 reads CSARGQYQETQYF.

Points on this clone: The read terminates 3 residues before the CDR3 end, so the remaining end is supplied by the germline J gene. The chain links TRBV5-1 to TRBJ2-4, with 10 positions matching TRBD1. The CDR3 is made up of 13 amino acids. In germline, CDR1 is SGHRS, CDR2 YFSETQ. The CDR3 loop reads CASSFRDRGIQYF. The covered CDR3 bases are TGCGCCAGCAGCTTCCGGGACAGGGGTATT.

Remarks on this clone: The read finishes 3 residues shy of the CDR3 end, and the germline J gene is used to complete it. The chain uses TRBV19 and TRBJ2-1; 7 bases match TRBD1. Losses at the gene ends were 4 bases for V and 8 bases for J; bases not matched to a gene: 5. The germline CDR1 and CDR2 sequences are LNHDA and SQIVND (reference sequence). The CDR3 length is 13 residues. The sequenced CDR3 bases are TGTGCCAGTAGTACCCAAGGGGGCCATGAG. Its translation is CASSTQGGHE. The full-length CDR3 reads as CASSTQGGHEQFF.

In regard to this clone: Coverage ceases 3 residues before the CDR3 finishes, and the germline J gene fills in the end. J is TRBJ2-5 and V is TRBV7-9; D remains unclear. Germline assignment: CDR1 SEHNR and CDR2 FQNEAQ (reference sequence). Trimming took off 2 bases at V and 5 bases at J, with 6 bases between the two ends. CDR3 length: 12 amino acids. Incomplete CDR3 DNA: TGTGCCAGCAGCTTAAAAGCGGAGACC. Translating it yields CASSLKAET. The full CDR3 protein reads CASSLKAETQYF.

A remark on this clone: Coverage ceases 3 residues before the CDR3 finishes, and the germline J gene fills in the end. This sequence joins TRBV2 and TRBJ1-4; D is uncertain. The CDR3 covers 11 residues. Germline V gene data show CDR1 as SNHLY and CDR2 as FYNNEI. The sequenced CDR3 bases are TGTGCCAGCAGTGAGGGCAGCAAA. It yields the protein CASSEGSK. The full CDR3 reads CASSEGSKLFF.

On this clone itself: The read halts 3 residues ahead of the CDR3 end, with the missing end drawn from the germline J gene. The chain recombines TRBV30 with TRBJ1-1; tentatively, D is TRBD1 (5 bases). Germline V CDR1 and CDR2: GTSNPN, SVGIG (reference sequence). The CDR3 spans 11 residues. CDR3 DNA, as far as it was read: TGTGCCTGGAGTGGACAGCTTAAA. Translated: CAWSGQLK. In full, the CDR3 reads CAWSGQLKAFF.

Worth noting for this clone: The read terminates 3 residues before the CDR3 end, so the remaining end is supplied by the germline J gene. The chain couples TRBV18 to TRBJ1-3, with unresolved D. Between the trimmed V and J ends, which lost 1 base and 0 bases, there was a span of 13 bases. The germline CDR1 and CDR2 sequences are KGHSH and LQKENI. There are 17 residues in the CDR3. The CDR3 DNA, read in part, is TGTGCCAGCTCACCACTCAACGCAGGAAACTCTGGAAACACC. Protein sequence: CASSPLNAGNSGNT. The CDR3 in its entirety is CASSPLNAGNSGNTIYF.

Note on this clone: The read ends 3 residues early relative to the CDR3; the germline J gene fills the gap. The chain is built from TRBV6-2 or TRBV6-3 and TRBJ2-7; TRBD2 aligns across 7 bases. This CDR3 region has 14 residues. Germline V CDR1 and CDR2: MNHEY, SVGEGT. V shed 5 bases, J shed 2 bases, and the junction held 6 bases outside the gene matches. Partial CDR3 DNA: TGTGCCAGCAGTCCCGGGACTAACCCCTACGAG. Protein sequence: CASSPGTNPYE. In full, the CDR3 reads CASSPGTNPYEQYF.

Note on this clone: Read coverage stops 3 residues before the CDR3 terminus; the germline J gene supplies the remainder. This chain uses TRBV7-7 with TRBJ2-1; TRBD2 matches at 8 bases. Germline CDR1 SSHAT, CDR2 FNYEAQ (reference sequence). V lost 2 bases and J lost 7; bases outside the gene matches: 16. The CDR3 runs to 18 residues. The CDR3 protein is CASSLRSGRGGKWNEQFF. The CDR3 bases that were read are TGTGCCAGCAGCTTAAGATCCGGGAGGGGGGGAAAGTGGAATGAG.

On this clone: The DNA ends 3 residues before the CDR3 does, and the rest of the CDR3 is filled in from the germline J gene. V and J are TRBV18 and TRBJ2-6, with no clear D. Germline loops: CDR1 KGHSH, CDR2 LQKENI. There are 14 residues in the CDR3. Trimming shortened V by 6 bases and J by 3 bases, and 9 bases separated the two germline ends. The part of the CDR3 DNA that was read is TGTGCCAGCTCCCCGTCCGGTGGGGCCAACGTC. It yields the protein CASSPSGGANV. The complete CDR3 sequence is CASSPSGGANVLTF.

The part of the CDR3 DNA that was read is TGTGCCAGTAGCACCTTCGGCGGGAGCGCTCCGTACGAG. Translated, it gives CASSTFGGSAPYE. From start to end, the CDR3 is CASSTFGGSAPYEQYF. The V gene is TRBV19, the J gene TRBJ2-7; 7 positions match TRBD2. The read ends 3 residues shy of where the CDR3 ends; the end is completed using the germline J gene. The CDR3 has 16 residues. Germline CDR1 and CDR2: LNHDA and SQIVND (reference sequence). J lost 4 bases, V lost 6 bases, and 15 bases had no gene match.

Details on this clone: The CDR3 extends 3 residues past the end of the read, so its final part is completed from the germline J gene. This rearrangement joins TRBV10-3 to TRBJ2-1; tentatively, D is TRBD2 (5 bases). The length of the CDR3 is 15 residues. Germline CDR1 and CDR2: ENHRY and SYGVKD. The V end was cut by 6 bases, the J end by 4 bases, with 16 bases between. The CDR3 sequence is CAISRLETGYNEQFF. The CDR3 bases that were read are TGTGCCATCAGCCGACTCGAGACGGGGTACAATGAG.

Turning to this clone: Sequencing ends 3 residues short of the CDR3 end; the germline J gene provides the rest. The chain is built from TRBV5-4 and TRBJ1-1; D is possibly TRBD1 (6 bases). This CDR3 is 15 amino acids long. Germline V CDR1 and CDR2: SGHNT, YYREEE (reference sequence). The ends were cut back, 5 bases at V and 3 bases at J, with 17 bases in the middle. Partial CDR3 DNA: TGTGCCAGCAGTATCGGGACAACTCAGGACACTGAA. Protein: CASSIGTTQDTE. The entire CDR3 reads CASSIGTTQDTEAFF.

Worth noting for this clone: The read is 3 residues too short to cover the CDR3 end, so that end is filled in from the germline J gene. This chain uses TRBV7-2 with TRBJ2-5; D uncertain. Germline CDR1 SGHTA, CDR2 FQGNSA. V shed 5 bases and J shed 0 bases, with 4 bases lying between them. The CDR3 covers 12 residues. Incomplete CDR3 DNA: TGTGCCAGCAGCCGGGACCAAGAGACC. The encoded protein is CASSRDQET. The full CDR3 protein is CASSRDQETQYF.

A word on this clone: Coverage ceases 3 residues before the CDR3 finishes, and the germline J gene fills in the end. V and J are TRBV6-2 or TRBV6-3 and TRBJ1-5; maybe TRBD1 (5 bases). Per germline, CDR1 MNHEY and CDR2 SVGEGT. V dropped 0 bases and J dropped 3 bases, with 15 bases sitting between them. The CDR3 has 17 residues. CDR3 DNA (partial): TGTGCCAGCAGTTACTCCCCGCAGGGCAGTTACAATCAGCCC. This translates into CASSYSPQGSYNQP. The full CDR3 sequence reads CASSYSPQGSYNQPQHF.

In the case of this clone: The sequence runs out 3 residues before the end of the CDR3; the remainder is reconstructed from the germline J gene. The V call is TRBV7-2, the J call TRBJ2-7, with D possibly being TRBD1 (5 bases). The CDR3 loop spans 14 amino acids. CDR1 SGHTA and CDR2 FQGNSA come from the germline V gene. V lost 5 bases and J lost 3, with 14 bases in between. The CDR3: CASSAETVFYEQYF. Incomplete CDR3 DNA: TGTGCCAGCAGCGCGGAGACAGTGTTCTACGAG.

CDR3 sequence reads: CAWSFTVADTQYF. Incomplete CDR3 DNA: TGTGCCTGGAGTTTTACAGTAGCAGATACG. The chain carries TRBV30 and TRBJ2-3, with D unresolved. Coverage ceases 3 residues before the CDR3 finishes, and the germline J gene fills in the end. V lost 2 bases, J lost 4 bases, and 10 bases lay in between. The CDR3 is 13 amino acids. Germline-derived CDR1 and CDR2 are GTSNPN and SVGIG (reference sequence). The whole variable domain, remainder taken from reference TRBV30 and TRBJ2-3, is SQTIHQWPATLVQPVGSPLSLECTVEGTSNPNLYWYRQAAGRGLQLLFYSVGIGQISSEVPQNLSASRPQDRQFILSSKKLLLSDSGFYLCAWSFTVADTQYFGPGTRLTVL.

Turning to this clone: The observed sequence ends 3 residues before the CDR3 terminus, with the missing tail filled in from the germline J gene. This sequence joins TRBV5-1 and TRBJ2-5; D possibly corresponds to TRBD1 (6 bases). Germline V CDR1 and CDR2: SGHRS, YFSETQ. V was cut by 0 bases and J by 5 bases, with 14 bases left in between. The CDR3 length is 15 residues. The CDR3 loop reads CASSLAIGQGETQYF. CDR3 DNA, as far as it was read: TGCGCCAGCAGCTTGGCCATAGGGCAGGGGGAGACC.

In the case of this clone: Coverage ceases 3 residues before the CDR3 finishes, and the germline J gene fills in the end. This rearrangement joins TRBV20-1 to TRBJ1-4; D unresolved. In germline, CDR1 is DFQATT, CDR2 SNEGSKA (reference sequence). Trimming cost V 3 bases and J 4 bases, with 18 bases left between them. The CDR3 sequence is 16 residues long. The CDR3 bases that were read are TGCAGTGCTAGTCCTACGGACGGACTTTATAATGAAAAA. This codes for CSASPTDGLYNEK. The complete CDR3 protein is CSASPTDGLYNEKLFF.

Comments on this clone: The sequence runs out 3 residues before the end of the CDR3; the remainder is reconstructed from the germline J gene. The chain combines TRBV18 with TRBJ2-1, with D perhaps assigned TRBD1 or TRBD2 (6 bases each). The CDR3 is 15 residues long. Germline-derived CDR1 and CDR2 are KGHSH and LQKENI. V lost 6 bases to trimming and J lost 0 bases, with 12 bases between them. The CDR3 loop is CASSQQGGSYNEQFF. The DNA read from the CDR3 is TGTGCCAGCTCGCAACAGGGAGGCTCCTACAATGAG.

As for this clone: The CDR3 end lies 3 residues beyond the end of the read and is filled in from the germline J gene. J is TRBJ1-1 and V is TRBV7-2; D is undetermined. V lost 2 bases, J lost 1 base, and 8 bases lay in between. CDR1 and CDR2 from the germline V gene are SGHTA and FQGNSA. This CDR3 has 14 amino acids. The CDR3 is CASSLLGGNTEAFF. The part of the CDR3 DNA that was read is TGTGCCAGCAGCTTACTTGGCGGGAACACTGAA.

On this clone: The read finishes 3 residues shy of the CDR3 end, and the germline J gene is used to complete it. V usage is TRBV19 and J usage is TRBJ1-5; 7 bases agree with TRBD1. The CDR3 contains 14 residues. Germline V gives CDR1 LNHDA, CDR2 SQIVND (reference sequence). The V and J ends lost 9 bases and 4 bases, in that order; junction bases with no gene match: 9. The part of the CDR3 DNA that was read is TGTGCCAGCAGCCACCAACAGGGGAATCAGCCC. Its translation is CASSHQQGNQP. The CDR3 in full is CASSHQQGNQPQHF.

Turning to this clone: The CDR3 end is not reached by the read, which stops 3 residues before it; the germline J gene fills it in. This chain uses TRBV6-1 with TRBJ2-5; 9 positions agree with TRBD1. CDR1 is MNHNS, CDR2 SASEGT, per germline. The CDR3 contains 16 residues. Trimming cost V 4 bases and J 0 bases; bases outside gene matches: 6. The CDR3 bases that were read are TGTGCCAGCAGTGGAGGGACAGGGATGAACCAAGAGACC. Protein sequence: CASSGGTGMNQET. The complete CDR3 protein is CASSGGTGMNQETQYF.

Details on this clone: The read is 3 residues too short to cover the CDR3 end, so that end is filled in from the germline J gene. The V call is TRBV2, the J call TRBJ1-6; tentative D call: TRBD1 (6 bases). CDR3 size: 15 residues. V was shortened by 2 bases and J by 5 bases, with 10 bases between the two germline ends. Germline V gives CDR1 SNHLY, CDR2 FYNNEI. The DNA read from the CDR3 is TGTGCCAGCAGTGAATGGCAGGGGAATAATTCACCC. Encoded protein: CASSEWQGNNSP. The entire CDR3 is CASSEWQGNNSPLHF.

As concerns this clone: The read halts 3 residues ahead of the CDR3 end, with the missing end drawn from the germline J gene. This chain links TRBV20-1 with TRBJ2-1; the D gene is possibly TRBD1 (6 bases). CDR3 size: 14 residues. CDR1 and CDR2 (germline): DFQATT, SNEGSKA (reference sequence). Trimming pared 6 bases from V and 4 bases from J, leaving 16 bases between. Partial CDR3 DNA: TGCAGTGCCCCGCCGGGACAAACTTACAATGAG. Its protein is CSAPPGQTYNE. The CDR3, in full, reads CSAPPGQTYNEQFF.

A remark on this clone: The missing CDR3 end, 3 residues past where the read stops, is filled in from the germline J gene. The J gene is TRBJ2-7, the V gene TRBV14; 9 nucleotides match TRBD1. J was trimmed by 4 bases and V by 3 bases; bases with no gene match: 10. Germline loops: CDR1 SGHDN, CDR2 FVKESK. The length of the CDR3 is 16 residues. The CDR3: CASSQKAGTGRYEQYF. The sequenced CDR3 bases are TGTGCCAGCAGCCAGAAAGCCGGGACAGGGCGTTACGAG. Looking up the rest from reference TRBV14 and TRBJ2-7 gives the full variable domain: EAGVTQFPSHSVIEKGQTVTLRCDPISGHDNLYWYRRVMGKEIKFLLHFVKESKQDESGMPNNRFLAERTGGTYSTLKVQPAELEDSGVYFCASSQKAGTGRYEQYFGPGTRLTVT.

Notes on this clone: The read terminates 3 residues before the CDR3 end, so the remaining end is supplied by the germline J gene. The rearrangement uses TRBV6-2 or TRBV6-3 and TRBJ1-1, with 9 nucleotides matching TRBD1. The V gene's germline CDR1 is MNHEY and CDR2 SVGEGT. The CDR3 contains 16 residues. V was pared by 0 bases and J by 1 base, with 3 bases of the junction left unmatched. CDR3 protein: CASSYSGQGWNTEAFF. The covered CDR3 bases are TGTGCCAGCAGTTACTCGGGACAGGGTTGGAACACTGAA.

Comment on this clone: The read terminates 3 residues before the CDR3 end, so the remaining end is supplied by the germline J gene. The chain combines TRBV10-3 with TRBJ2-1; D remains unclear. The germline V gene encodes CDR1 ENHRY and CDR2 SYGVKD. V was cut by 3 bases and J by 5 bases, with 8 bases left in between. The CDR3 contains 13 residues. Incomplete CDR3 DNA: TGTGCCATCAGTGACTCCCAGGACAATGAG. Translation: CAISDSQDNE. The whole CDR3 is CAISDSQDNEQFF.

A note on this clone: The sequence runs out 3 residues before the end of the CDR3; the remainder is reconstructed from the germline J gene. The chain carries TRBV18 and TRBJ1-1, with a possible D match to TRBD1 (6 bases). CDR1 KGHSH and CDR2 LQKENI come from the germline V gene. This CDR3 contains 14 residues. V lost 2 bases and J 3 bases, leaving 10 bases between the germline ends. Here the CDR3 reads CASSPGAGDTEAFF. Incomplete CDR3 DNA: TGTGCCAGCTCACCAGGGGCAGGGGACACTGAA.

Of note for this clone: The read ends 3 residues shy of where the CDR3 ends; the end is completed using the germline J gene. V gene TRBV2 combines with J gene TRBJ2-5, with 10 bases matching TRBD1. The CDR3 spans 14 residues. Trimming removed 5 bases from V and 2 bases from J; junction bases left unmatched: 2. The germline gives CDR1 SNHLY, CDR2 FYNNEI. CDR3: CASSSDRGQETQYF. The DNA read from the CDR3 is TGTGCCAGCAGTTCGGACAGGGGGCAAGAGACC.